This entry features one TCR beta chain sequence. The data are from a study of T cell responses to AZD1222 COVID-19 vaccine. This CDR3 is built from 14 residues. The V and J ends lost 4 bases and 5 bases respectively, with 14 bases between them. Germline V gene lookup returns CDR1 LGHDT and CDR2 YNNKEL (reference sequence). Libraries were prepared by immunoSEQ multiplex PCR; TCRdb keeps only in-frame clonotypes and omits some of them. The table lists about 100,000 clones, less than 90% of them singletons. This sequence originates from an adult in good health. This specimen consisted of peripheral blood, obtained on day 0 of AZD1222 vaccination. The genes are TRBV3-1 (or the pseudogene TRBV3-2) and TRBJ2-5; a weak D match, TRBD2 (6 bases). CDR3 amino acids: CASSPTGLAETQYF. DNA of the CDR3: TGTGCCAGCAGCCCCACCGGCCTAGCGGAGACCCAGTACTTC.